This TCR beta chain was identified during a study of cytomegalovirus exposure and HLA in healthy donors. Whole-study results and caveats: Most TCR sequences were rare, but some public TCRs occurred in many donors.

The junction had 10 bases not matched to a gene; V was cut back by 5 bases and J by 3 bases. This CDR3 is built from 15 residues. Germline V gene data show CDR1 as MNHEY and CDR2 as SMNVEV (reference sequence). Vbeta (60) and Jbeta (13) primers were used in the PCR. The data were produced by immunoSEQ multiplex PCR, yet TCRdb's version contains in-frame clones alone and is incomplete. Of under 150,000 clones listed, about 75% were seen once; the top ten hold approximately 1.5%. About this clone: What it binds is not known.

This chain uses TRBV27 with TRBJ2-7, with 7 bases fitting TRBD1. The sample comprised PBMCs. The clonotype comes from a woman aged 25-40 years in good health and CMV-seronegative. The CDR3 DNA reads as TGTGCCAGCAGTGTAAGAGGGGGCTGGATCTACGAGCAGTACTTC. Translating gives CASSVRGGWIYEQYF.